Listed below are T cell receptor beta chains from one sample, sequenced in a study of cytotoxic CD8 clonotypes in ibrutinib-treated CLL. Here immunoSEQ multiplex PCR was the method, and the copy in TCRdb shows in-frame clones only, minus some. Here the sample spans some 46,000 clones, roughly three quarters being singletons. Sequenced here: PBMCs, sampled after 12 months of ibrutinib treatment. The receptors originated from a human donor with chronic lymphocytic leukemia. Each CDR3 is given without its conserved first and last residue.

v_gene,CDR3aa
TRBV11-2,ASSSAYEQY
TRBV7-6,ASSEGTPSYNEQF
TRBV7-8,ASSLRDRDGNQPQH
TRBV11-3,ASSPGQPGRSGANVLT
TRBV6-6,ASRSGGSDTQY
TRBV20-1,SVERGDEQY
TRBV5-4,ASSLADGNTEAF
TRBV9,ASTAAANYGYT
TRBV11-2,ASSAGQGEKLF
TRBV10-3,AISESGTHFDNEQF
TRBV29-1,RPECTDTQY
TRBV27,ASSLSGSHEQY
TRBV30,AWSVQGGSHNEQF
TRBV30,AHGQFYGYT
TRBV5-1,ASSLTGNTGELF
TRBV5-4,ASSSPRDSNTDTQY
TRBV5-1,ASSPEGDSRF
TRBV5-6,ASSPLFRGATGELF
TRBV27,ASRKTGGNQPQH
TRBV14,ASSQVQGNTEAF
TRBV11-3,ASSANRDTGELF
TRBV7-3,ASSRREKGTQY
TRBV19,ASSIGGTALGETQY
TRBV2,ASMDLVAGNTIY
TRBV19,ASSISGTGGVETQY
TRBV5-5,ASSGETQY
TRBV30,AGPRDSFAGELF
TRBV7-2,ASSLEWSGANVLT
TRBV7-2,ASSLALLEGDTQY
TRBV4-2,ASSQGDYGYT
TRBV29-1,SGGGLAGVNEQF
TRBV10-3,AIGPGQGKNYGYT
TRBV29-1,SAPGTELYGYT
TRBV11-2,ASSSGQGYEQY
TRBV28,ASWDYRSYEQY
TRBV5-4,ASTPTTDSSMGGYT
TRBV19,ASSIVDGTEAF
TRBV27,ASREGTGELF
TRBV18,ASSTSQGQPQH
TRBV14,ASSHSGGPSEQY
TRBV11-2,ASRLAGIRTDTQY
TRBV5-8,ASSSTAVYEQY
TRBV5-1,ASRVTGDRTDTQY
TRBV29-1,SVAGTGGIYGYT
TRBV27,ASSLSGDRGFFWGYT
TRBV30,ATDRKLYEQY
TRBV4-3,ASSQVGRRNTEAF
TRBV30,AWSALSEAF
TRBV19,ASSTAGGEKLF
TRBV27,ASSSSGLAGGREQY
TRBV5-1,ASSTGTDEQY
TRBV5-1,ASSLLGDSTDTQY
TRBV2,ASSDWETQY